This T cell receptor (beta chain) was retrieved from a study of blood T cell repertoires in COVID-19. Across the whole study: Specimens from acute and convalescent COVID-19 originated in the United States, Italy and Spain. Nucleic acid was either cDNA or gDNA, and it came from T cells, B-cell-depleted T cells, or PBMCs.

Using immunoSEQ multiplex PCR, the repertoire was profiled, and TCRdb retains in-frame clones only, with some absent. Among 120,000 to 150,000 clones listed, about 87% were seen once. CDR1 is LGHNA, CDR2 YSLEER, per germline. V lost 0 bases and J lost 2, with 11 bases in between. The CDR3 has 16 amino acids. Sequenced material: peripheral blood. This chain joins TRBV4-3 and TRBJ2-1, with a tentative D call TRBD1 (5 bases). This receptor was taken from a woman between 45 and 65 years old with active or convalescent COVID-19. The CDR3 DNA follows: TGCGCCAGCAGCCAAGATTCAGGGCTCACCTACAATGAGCAGTTCTTC. Translating gives CASSQDSGLTYNEQFF.